A selection of T cell receptor beta chains follows, all from one sample in a study of blood T cell repertoires in COVID-19. Repertoires were generated with immunoSEQ multiplex PCR, while TCRdb's copy carries only in-frame clones and drops some. The sample has roughly 200,000 clones; roughly 84% are singletons. Material for sequencing was peripheral blood. The receptor source for this set is a human donor in a cohort sampled during active COVID-19. The CDR3 runs from the conserved cysteine through the conserved F or W. D genes are given only for firm matches. Clone size is given for some rows only: seen once, a few or many times, or a class if the clone is expanded.

V	D	size	J	DNA	CDR3
TRBV30	TRBD2	NA	TRBJ2-3	TGTGCCTGGAGCAGCCTAGCGGGACGGCCCACAGATACGCAGTATTTT	CAWSSLAGRPTDTQYF
TRBV6-5	NA	few	TRBJ1-1	TGTGCCAGCAGTTCGTGGACGGGAAACACTGAAGCTTTCTTT	CASSSWTGNTEAFF
TRBV18	NA	NA	TRBJ2-7	TGTGCCAGCTCATTGAGCTCCTACGAGCAGTACTTC	CASSLSSYEQYF
TRBV19	NA	NA	TRBJ1-6	TGTGCCAGTAGAAGCAACACAGGGTGGTATAATTCACCCCTCCACTTT	CASRSNTGWYNSPLHF
TRBV12-3/TRBV12-4	NA	NA	TRBJ2-7	TGTGCCAGCAGTTCTCCCCGTTCCTACGAGCAGTACTTC	CASSSPRSYEQYF
TRBV27	NA	NA	TRBJ2-3	TGTGCCAGCAGTTTATTCTTGGGAGACACAGATACGCAGTATTTT	CASSLFLGDTDTQYF
TRBV19	TRBD1	NA	TRBJ2-1	TGTGCCAGTAGTTTAACACTTGACAGGGTCTCCTACAATGAGCAGTTCTTC	CASSLTLDRVSYNEQFF
TRBV5-1	NA	NA	TRBJ2-7	TGCGCCAGCAGCCCCCAGGGGTACGAGCAGTACTTC	CASSPQGYEQYF
TRBV28	NA	NA	TRBJ2-1	TGTGCCAGGGGCGGGTACCCCTACAATGAGCAGTTCTTC	CARGGYPYNEQFF
TRBV28	TRBD1	NA	TRBJ1-1	TGTGCCAGCAGTTCCCTGCCGACAGGGGGCGACCCTGAAGCTTTCTTT	CASSSLPTGGDPEAFF
TRBV30	NA	once	TRBJ2-5	TGTGCCTGGAGTGTCGCCAGGGACTGGTACCAAGAGACCCAGTACTTC	CAWSVARDWYQETQYF
TRBV11-2	TRBD1	NA	TRBJ1-2	TGTGCCAGCAGCCTCTACCTCGGGACAGTCTATGGCTACACCTTC	CASSLYLGTVYGYTF
TRBV6-5	NA	NA	TRBJ2-1	TGCCGTTCTTCGGGAAACTACAATGAGCAGTTCTTC	CRSSGNYNEQFF
TRBV19	NA	NA	TRBJ2-1	TGTGCCAGTAGTATCCAGGTCGGGAGTTACAATGAGCAGTTCTTC	CASSIQVGSYNEQFF
TRBV28	NA	NA	TRBJ2-5	TGTGCCAGCAGTTTTGGGGGAGGAGGAGCGGAGACCCAGTACTTC	CASSFGGGGAETQYF
TRBV19	NA	NA	TRBJ2-1	TGTGCCAGTGAGGGCGGTGAGCAGTTCTTC	CASEGGEQFF